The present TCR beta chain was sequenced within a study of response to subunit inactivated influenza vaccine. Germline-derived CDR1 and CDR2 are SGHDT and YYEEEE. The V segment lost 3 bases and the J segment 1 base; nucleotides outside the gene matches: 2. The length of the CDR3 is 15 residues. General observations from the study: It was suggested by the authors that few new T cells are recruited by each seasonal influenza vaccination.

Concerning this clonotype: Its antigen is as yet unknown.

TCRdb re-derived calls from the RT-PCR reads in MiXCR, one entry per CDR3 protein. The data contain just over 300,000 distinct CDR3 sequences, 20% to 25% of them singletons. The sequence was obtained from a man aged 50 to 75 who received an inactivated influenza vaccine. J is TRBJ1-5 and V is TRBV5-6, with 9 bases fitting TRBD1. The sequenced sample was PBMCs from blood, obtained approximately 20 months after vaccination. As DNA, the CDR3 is TGTGCCAGCAGCTACGGGACAGGGAGCAATCAGCCCCAGCATTTT. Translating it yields CASSYGTGSNQPQHF.